The 15 T cell receptor beta chains listed next were all sequenced from one sample in a study of shared clonotypes between healthy human individuals. This table comes from immunoSEQ multiplex PCR, and its TCRdb copy is limited to in-frame clones, with some not included. The sample yields over a million clones, roughly 98.5% seen once. Sequences were obtained from naive CD4+ T cells sorted from blood. Subset noted: CD45RA+ positively selected. The receptors were gathered from a man aged 25-40 years in good health.

About this clone: At one end the junction does not follow the germline gene, possibly because of a read error. The V and J genes are TRBV7-7 and TRBJ1-5; TRBD1 might be the D (6 bases). This CDR3 region has 16 residues. The germline V gene has CDR1 SSHAT and CDR2 FNYEAQ (reference sequence). In nucleotides, the CDR3 is TGTGCTAGCAGCTTGGATGGGGGGCTTTGCTGTCAGCCCCAGCATTTT. Translating it yields CASSLDGGLCCQPQHF. Full variable domain (rest looked up from reference TRBV7-7 and TRBJ1-5): GAGVSQSPRYKVTKRGQDVTLRCDPISSHATLYWYQQALGQGPEFLTYFNYEAQPDKSGLPSDRFSAERPEGSISTLTIQRTEQRDSAMYRCASSLDGGLCCQPQHFGDGTRLSIL.

The genes are TRBV5-1 and TRBJ2-7, with 10 bases identical to TRBD1. Germline V gives CDR1 SGHRS, CDR2 YFSETQ. V shed 5 bases and J 6 bases; nucleotides not matched to a gene: 14. The CDR3 is made up of 16 amino acids. The DNA for the CDR3 is TGCGCCAGCAGTTTGCCCACCGGGACAGGGGTCTTCGAGCAGTACTTC. Residues: CASSLPTGTGVFEQYF.

The chain employs TRBV5-1 and TRBJ1-3, with D unresolved. The germline V gene has CDR1 SGHRS and CDR2 YFSETQ. The CDR3 covers 15 residues. Trimming took 1 base from V and 0 from J, leaving 8 bases between them. The CDR3 DNA sequence: TGCGCCAGCAGCTTGACAGCCGTCTCTGGAAACACCATATATTTT. The encoded protein is CASSLTAVSGNTIYF.

The gene calls are TRBV5-4 and TRBJ1-4; 7 bases fit TRBD1. The CDR3 covers 16 residues. J was trimmed by 3 bases and V by 3 bases; bases with no gene match: 8. Germline CDR1 SGHNT, CDR2 YYREEE (reference sequence). The DNA of the CDR3 is TGTGCCAGCAGCTACAGGGGCGGGGGAGCTAATGAAAAACTGTTTTTT. Encoded protein: CASSYRGGGANEKLFF.

The chain joins TRBV9 to TRBJ2-3, with TRBD2 matching over 11 bases. Trimming at V came to 0 bases and at J to 1 base, leaving 7 bases not matched to a gene. CDR1 and CDR2 (germline): SGDLS, YYNGEE. The length of the CDR3 is 18 residues. CDR3 DNA sequence: TGTGCCAGCAGCGTAGGGGCGATGGGACTAGCGGGCACAGATACGCAGTATTTT. The encoded protein is CASSVGAMGLAGTDTQYF.

This chain joins TRBV18 and TRBJ2-7, with D maybe TRBD1 (5 bases). Trimming shortened V by 8 bases and J by 0 bases, and 20 bases separated the two germline ends. Looked up from germline, CDR1 is KGHSH and CDR2 is LQKENI. There are 16 residues in the CDR3. The CDR3 coding sequence is TGTGCCAGCACCCCTAGTTCAGGGCCCCTCTCCTACGAGCAGTACTTC. Translation gives CASTPSSGPLSYEQYF.

The rearrangement links TRBV6-5 to TRBJ1-3; tentatively, D is TRBD1 (5 bases). Trimming took 2 bases from V and 2 from J, leaving 13 bases between them. CDR3 size: 16 residues. Germline lookup yields CDR1 MNHEY and CDR2 SVGAGI. CDR3 DNA sequence: TGTGCCAGCAGTTACGAGGCAGGGCCAGCTGGAAACACCATATATTTT. Translated: CASSYEAGPAGNTIYF.

The CDR3: CAILAESSTDTQYF. The CDR3 region has the DNA TGTGCCATCCTTGCAGAATCTAGCACAGATACGCAGTATTTT. This chain uses TRBV10-3 with TRBJ2-3; no reliable D call. There are 14 residues in the CDR3. Deletions cut 8 bases from V and 0 bases from J, with 12 bases between. In germline, CDR1 is ENHRY, CDR2 SYGVKD.

The DNA for the CDR3 is TGTGCCACCAGCAGAAGGGCAGGGGCGGGCACAGATACGCAGTATTTT. This codes for CATSRRAGAGTDTQYF. The V and J genes are TRBV15 and TRBJ2-3, with D possibly TRBD1 on 6 matching bases. Germline V gives CDR1 LNHNV, CDR2 YYDKDF (reference sequence). The CDR3 is made up of 16 amino acids. V shed 2 bases and J shed 1 base, with 13 bases lying between them.

The chain couples TRBV7-9 to TRBJ2-1; perhaps TRBD2 as D (6 bases). Germline loops: CDR1 SEHNR, CDR2 FQNEAQ (reference sequence). The length of the CDR3 is 15 residues. The V gene lost 5 bases and the J gene lost 10 bases, with 21 bases spanning the gap. Here the CDR3 DNA reads TGTGCCAGCAGCCCTCGGGCGGGGCCAGCGGAAGAGCAGTTCTTC. It codes for CASSPRAGPAEEQFF.

The chain links TRBV7-2 to TRBJ2-1, with 9 bases that match TRBD2. V lost 5 bases to trimming and J lost 9 bases; unmatched junction nucleotides: 11. The CDR3 has 15 amino acids. Germline V CDR1 and CDR2: SGHTA, FQGNSA. This chain's CDR3 is CASSGRGLAIGEQFF. The CDR3 nucleotides are TGTGCCAGCAGCGGGAGGGGACTAGCCATCGGTGAGCAGTTCTTC.

The chain uses TRBV9 and TRBJ1-4; perhaps TRBD1 as D (5 bases). The CDR3 spans 15 residues. The V end lost 0 bases, the J end lost 4 bases, and 10 bases lay between the germline ends. In germline, CDR1 is SGDLS, CDR2 YYNGEE. The CDR3 DNA reads as TGTGCCAGCAGCGTAGGGGGCTTTGGTAATGAAAAACTGTTTTTT. Translating gives CASSVGGFGNEKLFF.

The J gene is TRBJ2-7, the V gene TRBV27; 7 bases line up with TRBD2. Germline lookup yields CDR1 MNHEY and CDR2 SMNVEV (reference sequence). The CDR3 runs 14 residues. Germline trimming cut 3 bases from V and 5 bases from J; bases unmatched to any gene: 7. CDR3 amino acids: CASSLRTRPHEQYF. The CDR3, as DNA: TGTGCCAGCAGTTTGCGGACTAGGCCCCACGAGCAGTACTTC.

This clone was picked up one time. This CDR3 is also generated by other DNA sequences in the sample. This rearrangement joins TRBV7-2 to TRBJ2-2, with D unclear. The V end was cut by 2 bases, the J end by 3 bases, with 1 base between. Germline V CDR1 and CDR2: SGHTA, FQGNSA. There are 12 residues in the CDR3. In DNA form, the CDR3 reads TGTGCCAGCAGCTTATACACCGGGGAGCTGTTTTTT. Amino acid sequence: CASSLYTGELFF. Full variable domain (outside the CDR3, taken from reference TRBV7-2 and TRBJ2-2): GAGVSQSPSNKVTEKGKDVELRCDPISGHTALYWYRQSLGQGLEFLIYFQGNSAPDKSGLPSDRFSAERTGGSVSTLTIQRTQQEDSAVYLCASSLYTGELFFGEGSRLTVL.

This clone occurred once. The gene calls are TRBV7-3 and TRBJ2-1; possibly TRBD2 for D (5 bases). Germline V gene data show CDR1 as SGHTA and CDR2 as FQGTGA. The V end was cut by 5 bases, the J end by 4 bases, with 9 bases between. CDR3 length: 13 residues. CDR3 DNA: TGTGCCAGCAGCCCCACGGGGTACAATGAGCAGTTCTTC. This translates into CASSPTGYNEQFF.